A selection of T cell receptor beta chains follows, all from one sample in a study of cytomegalovirus exposure and HLA in healthy donors. The protocol was immunoSEQ multiplex PCR, while the TCRdb copy is restricted to in-frame clones and leaves out a portion. Here the sample spans just over 150,000 clones, about 80% being singletons. Material for sequencing was PBMCs. Receptors were obtained from a female donor in good health and CMV-seronegative. Both conserved end residues are part of each CDR3. A D gene is named only where the DNA matches it firmly. Expanded clones are given a class, and other clones once, few, many or no size at all.

>NA|TRBV6-5|NA|TRBJ2-1
CASRERTALNNEQFF
TGTGCCAGCAGAGAAAGGACAGCTTTGAACAATGAGCAGTTCTTC
>TRBD1|TRBV5-1|NA|TRBJ2-1
CASSLGTGSLNEQFF
TGCGCCAGCAGCTTGGGGACAGGATCTCTCAATGAGCAGTTCTTC
>TRBD1|TRBV6-1|NA|TRBJ1-2
CASSLTGDYGYTF
TGTGCCAGCAGTTTGACAGGGGACTATGGCTACACCTTC
>TRBD1|TRBV6-5|once|TRBJ2-7
CASSRTGTSSYEQYF
TGTGCCAGCAGTCGGACAGGGACGAGCTCCTACGAGCAGTACTTC
>NA|TRBV7-3|NA|TRBJ1-1
CASSLVRVTEAFF
TGTGCCAGCAGCTTAGTCAGGGTGACTGAAGCTTTCTTT
>NA|TRBV27|few|TRBJ2-7
CASSEGEKGEQYF
TGTGCCAGCAGTGAGGGGGAGAAAGGCGAGCAGTACTTC
>NA|TRBV2|once|TRBJ2-7
CASNAGILEQYF
TGTGCCAGCAATGCAGGGATCCTCGAGCAGTACTTC
>NA|TRBV12-2|NA|TRBJ1-6
CASRLKSAADRFSYNSPLHF
TGTGCAAGTCGCTTAAAGAGTGCGGCAGACCGTTTCTCCTATAATTCACCCCTCCACTTT
>TRBD1|TRBV9|NA|TRBJ1-4
CASSVMPGQSNEKLFF
TGTGCCAGCAGCGTTATGCCGGGACAGTCGAATGAAAAACTGTTTTTT
>NA|TRBV7-6|NA|TRBJ2-3
CASSLASEGWRYF
TGTGCCAGCAGCTTAGCTAGCGAAGGGTGGAGATATTTT
>NA|TRBV5-8|few|TRBJ1-5
CASSLSANQPQHF
TGTGCCAGCAGCTTGTCAGCGAATCAGCCCCAGCATTTT
>NA|TRBV5-1|NA|TRBJ1-1
CASSRRLDSEAFF
TGCGCCAGCAGCCGGAGACTCGACAGTGAAGCTTTCTTT
>TRBD1|TRBV5-1|NA|TRBJ1-2
CASRFEQGARYGYTF
TGCGCCAGCAGGTTTGAACAGGGGGCGCGATATGGCTACACCTTC
>TRBD2|TRBV19|NA|TRBJ2-7
CASSTLAGGTYEQYF
TGTGCCAGTAGTACTTTAGCGGGAGGGACATACGAGCAGTACTTC
>NA|TRBV7-9|NA|TRBJ1-2
CASSLVTGLNYGYTF
TGTGCCAGCAGCTTAGTTACGGGTTTAAACTATGGCTACACCTTC
>NA|TRBV7-9|NA|TRBJ2-3
CASSLVVGTDTQYF
TGTGCCAGCAGCTTAGTCGTCGGCACAGATACGCAGTATTTT
>NA|TRBV6-5|NA|TRBJ1-3
CASRSGNTIYF
TGTGCCAGCCGTAGTGGAAACACCATATATTTT
>TRBD1|TRBV27|NA|TRBJ2-1
CASSRDRGKYEQFF
TGTGCCAGCTCCCGGGACAGGGGAAAATATGAGCAGTTCTTC
>TRBD2|TRBV7-9|NA|TRBJ2-7
CASSLGTSPEQYF
TGTGCCAGCAGCCTAGGGACTAGTCCCGAGCAGTACTTC
>TRBD1|TRBV27|NA|TRBJ1-1
CASSFLTGEAFF
TGTGCCAGCAGTTTCCTGACAGGGGAAGCTTTCTTT
>TRBD1|TRBV5-1|NA|TRBJ2-3
CASSSGQGGTDTQYF
TGCGCCAGCAGCTCAGGACAGGGGGGTACAGATACGCAGTATTTT
>TRBD1|TRBV10-1|NA|TRBJ2-7
CASSQTGGRDEQYF
TGCGCCAGCAGCCAGACAGGGGGCAGGGACGAGCAGTACTTC
>NA|TRBV9|NA|TRBJ2-7
CASSAAGTTSYEQYF
TGTGCCAGCAGCGCCGCCGGGACAACTTCTTACGAGCAGTACTTC
>NA|TRBV5-1|NA|TRBJ2-3
CASSFTGAPDTQYF
TGCGCCAGCAGCTTTACGGGAGCCCCAGATACGCAGTATTTT
>TRBD1|TRBV10-3|NA|TRBJ2-7
CAIRTGQGYHEQYF
TGTGCCATCCGAACGGGACAGGGGTACCACGAGCAGTACTTC
>TRBD1|TRBV5-4|NA|TRBJ2-3
CASSFTGADTQYF
TGTGCCAGCAGCTTTACAGGGGCAGATACGCAGTATTTT
>TRBD1|TRBV27|NA|TRBJ1-6
CASSPDRVVYNSPLHF
TGTGCCAGCAGCCCGGACAGGGTCGTCTATAATTCACCCCTCCACTTT
>TRBD2|TRBV6-4|NA|TRBJ2-3
CASSRTEGLAGARDTQYF
TGTGCCAGCAGTAGGACCGAGGGGCTAGCGGGGGCCCGGGATACGCAGTATTTT